The clone carrying this T cell receptor (beta chain) appeared a few times. Its antigen is still unknown. This entry belongs to a study of T cell responses to AZD1222 COVID-19 vaccine. The method was immunoSEQ multiplex PCR; TCRdb's version includes in-frame clones alone and lacks a portion of them. Seen here are roughly 120,000 clones, 85% to 90% observed once, and the top ten hold around 7.7%. Notes on the study in general: Spike-specific TCR breadth and depth both grew after two AZD1222 doses. Without day 14 samples, only post-peak T cell repertoires were studied.

V lost 0 bases and J 6 bases, leaving 15 bases between the germline ends. CDR3 length equals 16 residues. CDR1 and CDR2 from the germline V gene are SGHRS and YFSETQ. The material was peripheral blood, obtained on day 0 of AZD1222 vaccination. The V and J genes are TRBV5-1 and TRBJ2-2; D call uncertain. This sequence originates from an adult in good health. The CDR3 sequence is CASSLAVAQGPGELFF. In DNA form, the CDR3 reads TGCGCCAGCAGCTTGGCCGTAGCCCAAGGTCCCGGGGAGCTGTTTTTT.